These 2 T cell receptor beta chains share one sample of origin, sequenced in a study of beta chain features in type 1 diabetes. Every isolated RNA sample was fully reverse transcribed, so sequencing captured expressed TCRB transcripts. Generated by immunoSEQ multiplex PCR, the TCRdb table keeps only in-frame clones and is missing some. Of about 470,000 clones listed, about 29% are singletons. The sample was naive CD4+ T cells from blood. These TCRs come from a young man in good health.

The V and J genes are TRBV7-7 and TRBJ2-3; 9 nucleotides match TRBD2. Germline assignment: CDR1 SSHAT and CDR2 FNYEAQ (reference sequence). V trimming: 5 bases; J trimming: 0 bases; junction bases outside the gene matches: 0. CDR3 size: 14 residues. This CDR3 is CASSTSGSTDTQYF. In DNA, the CDR3 is TGTGCCAGCAGCACTAGCGGGAGCACAGATACGCAGTATTTT.

This clone has just a few counts. This rearrangement joins TRBV9 to TRBJ1-2; the D is unclear. V shed 0 bases and J shed 0 bases, with 3 bases lying between them. Germline loops: CDR1 SGDLS, CDR2 YYNGEE. There are 13 residues in the CDR3. CDR3 sequence reads: CASSVATNYGYTF. The DNA for the CDR3 is TGTGCCAGCAGCGTAGCTACTAACTATGGCTACACCTTC. The full variable domain, completed using reference TRBV9 and TRBJ1-2, is DSGVTQTPKHLITATGQRVTLRCSPRSGDLSVYWYQQSLDQGLQFLIQYYNGEERAKGNILERFSAQQFPDLHSELNLSSLELGDSALYFCASSVATNYGYTFGSGTRLTVV.